This is a list of T cell receptor beta chains from one sample in a study of CD8 T cells in Susac syndrome. TCRdb passed the immunoSEQ multiplex PCR reads through MiXCR, listing each CDR3 protein once. The profile covers about 150,000 distinct CDR3 sequences, with approximately 95% appearing a single time and about 0.16% taken by the ten largest. Sequences were obtained from CD4+ T cells from PBMCs. The receptors originated from a human donor with Susac syndrome. Both conserved end residues are part of each CDR3. Each record gives: clone size, V gene, D gene, J gene, CDR3 DNA, CDR3 protein. The D gene is left open where the match is weak. A clone size is listed for some rows: how often the clone was seen (once, few, many), or a class if it is expanded.

clone size: NA; V gene: TRBV29-1; D gene: NA; J gene: TRBJ2-4; CDR3 DNA: TGCAGCGTTGGAGGAGGTGGGACTTCCCAGTCCTTC; CDR3 protein: CSVGGGGTSQSF
clone size: NA; V gene: TRBV29-1; D gene: TRBD1; J gene: TRBJ2-7; CDR3 DNA: TGCAGCGTTGCGCTGGGACAGGGGGGAACCTACGAGCAGTACTTC; CDR3 protein: CSVALGQGGTYEQYF
clone size: once; V gene: TRBV9; D gene: NA; J gene: TRBJ2-1; CDR3 DNA: TGTGCCAGCAGCGTAGGAACGGTAGCGTATGAGCAGTTCTTC; CDR3 protein: CASSVGTVAYEQFF
clone size: NA; V gene: TRBV29-1; D gene: NA; J gene: TRBJ1-3; CDR3 DNA: TGCAGCGTTGAGAGCGAGGCGGGAAACACCATATATTTT; CDR3 protein: CSVESEAGNTIYF
clone size: NA; V gene: TRBV5-1; D gene: NA; J gene: TRBJ2-3; CDR3 DNA: TGCGCCAGCGGGCCGGTTGTTTTCACAGATACGCAGTATTTT; CDR3 protein: CASGPVVFTDTQYF
clone size: NA; V gene: TRBV9; D gene: NA; J gene: TRBJ2-3; CDR3 DNA: TGTGCCAGCAGCGTAGAAAGCGGGTCCACAGATACGCAGTATTTT; CDR3 protein: CASSVESGSTDTQYF
clone size: NA; V gene: TRBV29-1; D gene: NA; J gene: TRBJ2-3; CDR3 DNA: TGCAGCGTTGAAGGACGGGATACGCAGTATTTT; CDR3 protein: CSVEGRDTQYF
clone size: NA; V gene: TRBV3-1; D gene: NA; J gene: TRBJ2-1; CDR3 DNA: TGTGCCAGCAGCCAAGCAGGCCCTGAGCAGTTCTTC; CDR3 protein: CASSQAGPEQFF
clone size: NA; V gene: TRBV12-3/TRBV12-4; D gene: TRBD2; J gene: TRBJ2-2; CDR3 DNA: TGTGCCAGCAGTTTGAGAGTAGCGGGCACCGGGGAGCTGTTTTTT; CDR3 protein: CASSLRVAGTGELFF
clone size: few; V gene: TRBV25-1; D gene: TRBD1; J gene: TRBJ1-6; CDR3 DNA: TGTGCCACCGAATCGTCCGGGACAGGGGCTCGGGTGGGTAATTCACCCCTCCACTTT; CDR3 protein: CATESSGTGARVGNSPLHF
clone size: NA; V gene: TRBV18; D gene: TRBD1; J gene: TRBJ1-2; CDR3 DNA: TGTGCCAGCTCACAACCGGGACAGGGGGACTATGGCTACACCTTC; CDR3 protein: CASSQPGQGDYGYTF
clone size: few; V gene: TRBV5-1; D gene: TRBD1; J gene: TRBJ1-2; CDR3 DNA: TGTGCCAGCAGTTTGGGTCAGGGGGCCTATGGCTACACCTTC; CDR3 protein: CASSLGQGAYGYTF
clone size: NA; V gene: TRBV12-3/TRBV12-4; D gene: NA; J gene: TRBJ2-2; CDR3 DNA: TGTGCCAGCAGTGCGCGGACAACGAACACCGGGGAGCTGTTTTTT; CDR3 protein: CASSARTTNTGELFF
clone size: NA; V gene: TRBV3-1; D gene: NA; J gene: TRBJ1-3; CDR3 DNA: TGTGCCAGCAGCCAAGCGGAAAACACCATATATTTT; CDR3 protein: CASSQAENTIYF